This entry lists 32 T cell receptor beta chains sequenced from one sample in a study of OX40 agonist ivuxolimab in advanced cancers. The protocol was immunoSEQ multiplex PCR, while the TCRdb copy is restricted to in-frame clones and leaves out a portion. Of about 46,000 clones listed, 88% were seen once; the top ten hold 3.5% to 4.5%. The specimen was CD4+ or CD8+ T cells sorted from blood, collected in a trial of the OX40 agonist ivuxolimab. The origin of the receptors is an adult with an advanced solid tumor such as melanoma, head and neck, liver or kidney cancer.

V is TRBV18 and J is TRBJ2-5; TRBD2 aligns across 8 bases. The trim removed 2 bases at V and 4 bases at J, leaving 3 bases unmatched. From germline, CDR1 is KGHSH and CDR2 LQKENI. This CDR3 is built from 14 residues. The CDR3 DNA reads TGTGCCAGCTCACCAACTAGCGGTGGAGAGACCCAGTACTTC. Amino acid sequence: CASSPTSGGETQYF.

This chain joins TRBV9 and TRBJ2-2; D gene uncertain. The length of the CDR3 is 13 residues. V gave up 1 base and J gave up 5 bases, with 6 bases separating them. The germline CDR1 and CDR2 sequences are SGDLS and YYNGEE. The CDR3 loop reads CASSVIGTGELFF. The CDR3 DNA reads TGTGCCAGCAGCGTAATAGGGACCGGGGAGCTGTTTTTT. Filled out from reference TRBV9 and TRBJ2-2, the complete variable domain reads DSGVTQTPKHLITATGQRVTLRCSPRSGDLSVYWYQQSLDQGLQFLIQYYNGEERAKGNILERFSAQQFPDLHSELNLSSLELGDSALYFCASSVIGTGELFFGEGSRLTVL.

The CDR3 DNA reads TGTGCCAGCAGCTTAAGGGGTTCACCCCTCCACTTT. Amino acids: CASSLRGSPLHF. The chain is built from TRBV7-3 and TRBJ1-6, with unresolved D. The CDR3 contains 12 residues. Per germline, CDR1 SGHTA and CDR2 FQGTGA. With 1 base removed from V and 9 bases from J, the gap between germline ends came to 4 bases.

The rearrangement links TRBV6-4 to TRBJ1-3; D gene uncertain. The germline CDR1 and CDR2 sequences are MRHNA and SNTAGT. CDR3 length equals 12 residues. Trimming cost V 6 bases and J 3 bases, with 6 bases left between them. In nucleotides, the CDR3 is TGTGCCAGCAGCTTATATGGAAACACCATATATTTT. Its protein is CASSLYGNTIYF.

The DNA of the CDR3 is TGTGCCAGCAGCGTAGGAGGCAGAGACGGCTACACCTTC. It codes for CASSVGGRDGYTF. This sequence joins TRBV9 and TRBJ1-2, with D hard to call. Trimming left V 0 bases short and J 8 bases short, with 11 bases between. The CDR3 has 13 residues. Germline values: CDR1 SGDLS, CDR2 YYNGEE.

This sequence joins TRBV18 and TRBJ2-5; 7 positions agree with TRBD1. The CDR3 is 15 residues long. After removal of 3 bases from V and 0 bases from J, the junction contained 4 bases not matched to a gene. The germline V gene encodes CDR1 KGHSH and CDR2 LQKENI. In DNA, the CDR3 is TGTGCCAGCTCACCTCGGACAGGATACCAAGAGACCCAGTACTTC. It codes for CASSPRTGYQETQYF. Looking up the rest from reference TRBV18 and TRBJ2-5 gives the full variable domain: NAGVMQNPRHLVRRRGQEARLRCSPMKGHSHVYWYRQLPEEGLKFMVYLQKENIIDESGMPKERFSAEFPKEGPSILRIQQVVRGDSAAYFCASSPRTGYQETQYFGPGTRLLVL.

V and J are TRBV6-1 and TRBJ2-7, with 7 nucleotides matching TRBD2. With 7 bases clipped from V and 3 bases from J, the junction kept 6 bases outside the gene matches. The CDR3 contains 13 residues. Germline lookup yields CDR1 MNHNS and CDR2 SASEGT. The CDR3 DNA reads TGTGCCAGCATGACTGGCGGGAGCTACGAGCAGTACTTC. Protein sequence: CASMTGGSYEQYF.

The chain has TRBV21-1 and TRBJ1-6; the listed D gene, TRBD1, was not tested against the DNA. TRBV21-1 constitutes a pseudogene. The CDR3 spans 17 residues. Here the CDR3 reads CASSNWDRGSYNSPLHF. DNA for the CDR3: TGTGCCAGCAGCAACTGGGACAGGGGATCCTATAATTCACCCCTCCACTTT.

The genes are TRBV7-9 and TRBJ2-1; D perhaps matches TRBD2 (5 bases). CDR3 length: 11 amino acids. Germline V gives CDR1 SEHNR, CDR2 FQNEAQ (reference sequence). With 7 bases removed from V and 10 bases from J, the gap between germline ends came to 11 bases. CDR3 protein: CASTKEEEQFF. The CDR3 DNA reads as TGTGCCAGCACTAAGGAGGAGGAGCAGTTCTTC.

The rearrangement joins TRBV28 to TRBJ2-2; TRBD2 matches 8 bases. Germline V gene sequence: CDR1 MDHEN, CDR2 SYDVKM. The V and J ends lost 5 bases and 3 bases, in that order; junction bases with no gene match: 8. The CDR3 spans 16 residues. CDR3 DNA sequence: TGTGCCAGCAGTACCTATCCGGGGGGGGACACCGGGGAGCTGTTTTTT. Translating it yields CASSTYPGGDTGELFF.

CDR3 DNA sequence: TGTGCCAGCAGTGCGACAGTTCTCCAGTACTTC. Translation gives CASSATVLQYF. The chain links TRBV6-1 to TRBJ2-7; D might be TRBD1 (5 bases). The germline V gene has CDR1 MNHNS and CDR2 SASEGT. The CDR3 has 11 amino acids. Trimming left V 4 bases short and J 10 bases short, with 11 bases between.

This chain connects TRBV20-1 to TRBJ2-1; D not certain. Trimming removed 6 bases at V and 7 bases at J, with 10 bases between. Germline CDR1 and CDR2: DFQATT and SNEGSKA (reference sequence). This CDR3 has 11 amino acids. The CDR3 sequence is CSATWKNEQFF. CDR3 sequence (DNA): TGCAGTGCCACCTGGAAGAATGAGCAGTTCTTC.

This clone was detected once. The rearrangement links TRBV11-2 to TRBJ2-3; the D gene is possibly TRBD2 (6 bases). Germline values: CDR1 SGHAT, CDR2 FQNNGV. The CDR3 is 16 amino acids. The germline V and J ends were trimmed by 1 base and 1 base, with 12 bases remaining between them. The CDR3 spells CASSLGRAGRTDTQYF. CDR3 bases: TGTGCCAGCAGCTTAGGTCGAGCGGGCCGCACAGATACGCAGTATTTT.

The rearrangement uses TRBV20-1 and TRBJ1-2; D ambiguous. V dropped 2 bases and J dropped 8 bases, with 9 bases sitting between them. Germline V CDR1 and CDR2: DFQATT, SNEGSKA (reference sequence). This CDR3 has 11 amino acids. For the CDR3, the DNA is TGCAGTGCTAGAATTGGGGAGGGCTACACCTTC. Protein: CSARIGEGYTF.

The chain joins TRBV19 to TRBJ2-7, with 10 bases matching TRBD2. Germline CDR1 is LNHDA and CDR2 is SQIVND (reference sequence). The junction had 8 bases not matched to a gene; V was cut back by 4 bases and J by 2 bases. The CDR3 spans 16 residues. The CDR3 DNA is TGTGCCAGTAGTACCCTCCTAGCGGGAGAGGCCTACGAGCAGTACTTC. Its translation: CASSTLLAGEAYEQYF.

This chain links TRBV18 with TRBJ2-5; no clear D. V lost 1 base and J lost 5, with 14 bases in between. CDR3 length equals 15 residues. CDR1 and CDR2 from the germline V gene are KGHSH and LQKENI. The CDR3 here is CASSPLLGPEETQYF. DNA for the CDR3: TGTGCCAGCTCACCACTTCTGGGCCCGGAGGAGACCCAGTACTTC.

This clone showed up just a few times. The chain recombines TRBV4-2 with TRBJ2-3; 8 nucleotides agree with TRBD1. The germline V gene encodes CDR1 LGHNA and CDR2 YNFKEQ. The CDR3 spans 17 residues. V shed 4 bases and J 0 bases; nucleotides not matched to a gene: 9. The CDR3 is CASSRETTGGSTDTQYF. The DNA for the CDR3 is TGTGCCAGCAGCCGAGAAACAACAGGGGGAAGCACAGATACGCAGTATTTT.

This sequence joins TRBV28 and TRBJ1-2; 9 bases align to TRBD1. J was trimmed by 8 bases and V by 5 bases; bases with no gene match: 15. CDR1 and CDR2 (germline): MDHEN, SYDVKM. This CDR3 is 16 amino acids long. For the CDR3, the DNA is TGTGCCAGCAGTCCCCTCGGGACAGGGACGGGGAAGGGCTACACCTTC. Protein: CASSPLGTGTGKGYTF.

This clone was observed a handful of times. The rearrangement links TRBV20-1 to TRBJ1-1; D call uncertain. Germline V gives CDR1 DFQATT, CDR2 SNEGSKA (reference sequence). The CDR3 runs 11 residues. Trimming took off 3 bases at V and 0 bases at J, with 2 bases between the two ends. CDR3 in amino acids: CSARVNTEAFF. The DNA of the CDR3 is TGCAGTGCTAGGGTGAACACTGAAGCTTTCTTT.

The V call is TRBV20-1, the J call TRBJ2-1, with D unresolved. Per germline, CDR1 DFQATT and CDR2 SNEGSKA (reference sequence). The V end lost 6 bases, the J end lost 8 bases, and 11 bases lay between the germline ends. There are 11 residues in the CDR3. The CDR3 reads CSAPATDEQFF. CDR3 DNA: TGCAGTGCCCCCGCCACGGATGAGCAGTTCTTC.

The rearrangement joins TRBV5-1 to TRBJ2-7; possibly TRBD1 for D (5 bases). Trimming took 1 base from V and 2 from J, leaving 10 bases between them. CDR3 size: 14 residues. CDR1 is SGHRS and CDR2 is YFSETQ in the germline V gene. The DNA of the CDR3 is TGCGCCAGCAGCTTGCTCAGGGCTACCTACGAGCAGTACTTC. This sequence encodes CASSLLRATYEQYF.

The rearrangement uses TRBV5-6 and TRBJ1-2; 8 bases align to TRBD1. The germline CDR1 and CDR2 sequences are SGHDT and YYEEEE. V gave up 0 bases and J gave up 2 bases; unmatched junction bases: 6. The CDR3 is 16 amino acids. The CDR3 spells CASSLDRGSLNYGYTF. The CDR3 DNA reads TGTGCCAGCAGCTTGGACAGGGGGTCTTTGAACTATGGCTACACCTTC.

This chain links TRBV2 with TRBJ1-2, with 7 bases aligning to TRBD1. Trimming removed 6 bases from V and 11 bases from J; junction bases left unmatched: 12. This CDR3 has 13 residues. Germline CDR1 SNHLY, CDR2 FYNNEI. The CDR3 here is CASRVDRELKYTF. The CDR3 coding sequence is TGTGCCAGCAGGGTCGACAGGGAGCTGAAATACACCTTC.

In this sample, this clone turned up a few times. The chain is built from TRBV19 and TRBJ1-2; D is uncertain. The CDR3 sequence is 14 residues long. The ends were cut back, 7 bases at V and 0 bases at J, with 12 bases in the middle. Germline V gene data show CDR1 as LNHDA and CDR2 as SQIVND (reference sequence). CDR3 coding DNA: TGTGCCAGTAATGGTGGGGTACCTAACTATGGCTACACCTTC. This gives the protein CASNGGVPNYGYTF.

CDR3 nucleotides: TGTGCCTGGTCCCGGGGGGGCCTCTACAATGAGCAGTTCTTC. It yields the protein CAWSRGGLYNEQFF. The chain recombines TRBV30 with TRBJ2-1; 8 bases agree with TRBD2. V gave up 5 bases and J gave up 3 bases; unmatched junction bases: 6. In germline, CDR1 is GTSNPN, CDR2 SVGIG (reference sequence). The CDR3 extends over 14 amino acids. Full variable domain (rest looked up from reference TRBV30 and TRBJ2-1): SQTIHQWPATLVQPVGSPLSLECTVEGTSNPNLYWYRQAAGRGLQLLFYSVGIGQISSEVPQNLSASRPQDRQFILSSKKLLLSDSGFYLCAWSRGGLYNEQFFGPGTRLTVL.

The genes are TRBV30 and TRBJ1-1, with 7 nucleotides matching TRBD1. After removal of 1 base from V and 4 bases from J, the junction contained 9 bases not matched to a gene. The CDR3 extends over 15 amino acids. In germline, CDR1 is GTSNPN, CDR2 SVGIG (reference sequence). In nucleotides, the CDR3 is TGTGCCTGGAGTGCCCTTAGGGGGCTGGGCACTGAAGCTTTCTTT. Its protein product is CAWSALRGLGTEAFF.

V gene TRBV25-1 combines with J gene TRBJ2-1, with 9 bases lining up with TRBD1. Germline CDR1 reads MGHDK; CDR2 reads SYGVNS. V was clipped by 0 bases and J by 5 bases; unmatched bases: 2. The CDR3 has 15 residues. CDR3 sequence reads: CASSEYGTGNNEQFF. CDR3 nucleotide sequence: TGTGCCAGCAGTGAATATGGGACAGGGAACAATGAGCAGTTCTTC.

The chain carries TRBV5-4 and TRBJ2-1; the D is unclear. The CDR3 is 12 residues long. Germline V gives CDR1 SGHNT, CDR2 YYREEE (reference sequence). The V and J ends lost 2 bases and 4 bases respectively, with 4 bases between them. The CDR3: CASSLNYNEQFF. The DNA for the CDR3 is TGTGCCAGCAGCTTAAATTACAATGAGCAGTTCTTC. Combining the CDR3 with reference TRBV5-4 and TRBJ2-1 gives the whole variable domain ETGVTQSPTHLIKTRGQQVTLRCSSQSGHNTVSWYQQALGQGPQFIFQYYREEENGRGNFPPRFSGLQFPNYSSELNVNALELDDSALYLCASSLNYNEQFFGPGTRLTVL.

This clone was counted once. This sequence joins TRBV4-2 and TRBJ2-7; D might be TRBD2 (5 bases). CDR3 length: 18 residues. Germline CDR1 is LGHNA and CDR2 is YNFKEQ. Trimming took off 1 base at V and 2 bases at J, with 21 bases between the two ends. The DNA of the CDR3 is TGTGCCAGCAGCCAAGGATTTCGTAGGGAGAAAAGTCCCTACGAGCAGTACTTC. Residues: CASSQGFRREKSPYEQYF.

The chain joins TRBV27 to TRBJ2-1; D gene unclear. Trimming took off 7 bases at V and 7 bases at J, with 20 bases between the two ends. CDR3 length: 15 residues. Per germline, CDR1 MNHEY and CDR2 SMNVEV (reference sequence). CDR3 sequence (DNA): TGTGCCAGCATCCAAACCGGGCCCTGGGGAAATGAGCAGTTCTTC. This sequence encodes CASIQTGPWGNEQFF.

The V and J genes are TRBV27 and TRBJ1-1; perhaps TRBD1 as D (6 bases). Germline V CDR1 and CDR2: MNHEY, SMNVEV (reference sequence). Between the trimmed V and J ends, which lost 5 bases and 4 bases, there was a span of 11 bases. This CDR3 spans 13 amino acids. The chain's CDR3 is CASSLQGSTEAFF. The CDR3 nucleotides read TGTGCCAGCAGTCTTCAGGGGAGCACTGAAGCTTTCTTT.

The chain has TRBV18 and TRBJ1-6; D unresolved. The CDR3 runs to 13 residues. Germline loops: CDR1 KGHSH, CDR2 LQKENI. Trimming cost V 6 bases and J 6 bases, with 9 bases left between them. CDR3 sequence: CASSPKSNSPLHF. The CDR3 nucleotides read TGTGCCAGCTCCCCGAAGAGTAATTCACCCCTCCACTTT.